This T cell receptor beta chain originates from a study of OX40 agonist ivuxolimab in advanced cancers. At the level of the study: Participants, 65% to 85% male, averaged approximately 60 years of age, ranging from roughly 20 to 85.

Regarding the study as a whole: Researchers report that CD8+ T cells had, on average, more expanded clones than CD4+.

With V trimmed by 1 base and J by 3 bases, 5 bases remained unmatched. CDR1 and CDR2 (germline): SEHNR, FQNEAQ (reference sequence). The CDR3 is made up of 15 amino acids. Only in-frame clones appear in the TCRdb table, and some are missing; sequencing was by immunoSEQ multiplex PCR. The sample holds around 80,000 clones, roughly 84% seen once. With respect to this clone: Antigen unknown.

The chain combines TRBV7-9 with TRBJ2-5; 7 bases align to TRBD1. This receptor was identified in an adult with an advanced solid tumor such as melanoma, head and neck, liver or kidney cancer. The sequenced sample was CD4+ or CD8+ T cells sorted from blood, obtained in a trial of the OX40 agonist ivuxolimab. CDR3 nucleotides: TGTGCCAGCAGCTTAGGGGACAGATTGAAAGAGACCCAGTACTTC. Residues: CASSLGDRLKETQYF. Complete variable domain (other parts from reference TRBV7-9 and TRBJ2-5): DTGVSQNPRHKITKRGQNVTFRCDPISEHNRLYWYRQTLGQGPEFLTYFQNEAQLEKSRLLSDRFSAERPKGSFSTLEIQRTEQGDSAMYLCASSLGDRLKETQYFGPGTRLLVL.